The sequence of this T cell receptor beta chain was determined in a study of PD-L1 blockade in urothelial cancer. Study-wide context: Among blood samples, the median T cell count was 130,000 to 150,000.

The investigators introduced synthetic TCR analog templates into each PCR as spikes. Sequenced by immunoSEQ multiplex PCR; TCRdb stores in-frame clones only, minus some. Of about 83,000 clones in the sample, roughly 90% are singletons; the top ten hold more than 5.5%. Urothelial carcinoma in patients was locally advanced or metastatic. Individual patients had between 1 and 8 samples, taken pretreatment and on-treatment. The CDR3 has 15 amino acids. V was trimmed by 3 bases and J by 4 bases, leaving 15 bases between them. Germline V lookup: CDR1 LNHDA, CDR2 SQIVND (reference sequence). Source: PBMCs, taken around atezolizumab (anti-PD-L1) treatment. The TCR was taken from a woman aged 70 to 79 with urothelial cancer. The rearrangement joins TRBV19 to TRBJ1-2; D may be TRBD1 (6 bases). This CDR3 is CASSIPAGDAYGYTF. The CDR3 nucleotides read TGTGCCAGTAGTATCCCCGCAGGGGACGCCTATGGCTACACCTTC.